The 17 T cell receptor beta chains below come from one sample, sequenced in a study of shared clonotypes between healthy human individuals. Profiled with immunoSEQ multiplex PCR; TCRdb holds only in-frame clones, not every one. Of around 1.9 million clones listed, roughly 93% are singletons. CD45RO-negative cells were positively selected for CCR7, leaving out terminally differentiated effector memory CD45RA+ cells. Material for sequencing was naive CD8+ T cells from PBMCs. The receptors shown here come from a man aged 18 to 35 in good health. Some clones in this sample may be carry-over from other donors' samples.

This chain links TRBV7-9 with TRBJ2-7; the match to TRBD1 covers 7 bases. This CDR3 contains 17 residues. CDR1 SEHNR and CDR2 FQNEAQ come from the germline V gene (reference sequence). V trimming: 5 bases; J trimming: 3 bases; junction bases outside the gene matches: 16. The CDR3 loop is CASSPPRQGFPGYEQYF. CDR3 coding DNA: TGTGCCAGCAGCCCACCCCGACAGGGATTCCCGGGCTACGAGCAGTACTTC.

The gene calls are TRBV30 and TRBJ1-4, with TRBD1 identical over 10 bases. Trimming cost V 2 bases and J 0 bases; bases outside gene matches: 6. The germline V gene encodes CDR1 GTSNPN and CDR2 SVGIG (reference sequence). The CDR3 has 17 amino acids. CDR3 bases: TGTGCCTGGAGTACTCGGGACAGGGGTCCAACTAATGAAAAACTGTTTTTT. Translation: CAWSTRDRGPTNEKLFF.

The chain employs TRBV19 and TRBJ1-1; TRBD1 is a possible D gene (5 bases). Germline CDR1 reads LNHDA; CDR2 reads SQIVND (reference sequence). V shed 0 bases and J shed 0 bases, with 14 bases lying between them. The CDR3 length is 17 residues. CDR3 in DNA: TGTGCCAGTAGTATAGATCACGCGGAGGGGATGAACACTGAAGCTTTCTTT. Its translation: CASSIDHAEGMNTEAFF.

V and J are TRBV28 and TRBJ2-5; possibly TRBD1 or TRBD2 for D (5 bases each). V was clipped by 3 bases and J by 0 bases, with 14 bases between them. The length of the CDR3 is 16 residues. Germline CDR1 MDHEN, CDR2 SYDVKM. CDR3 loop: CASSFWGTGNQETQYF. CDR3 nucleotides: TGTGCCAGCAGTTTTTGGGGGACGGGGAACCAAGAGACCCAGTACTTC.

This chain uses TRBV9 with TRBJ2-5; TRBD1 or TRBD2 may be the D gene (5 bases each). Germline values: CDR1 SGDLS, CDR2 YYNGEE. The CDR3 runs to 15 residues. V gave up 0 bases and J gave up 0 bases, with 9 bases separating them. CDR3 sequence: CASSVDGADQETQYF. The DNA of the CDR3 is TGTGCCAGCAGCGTAGACGGGGCAGACCAAGAGACCCAGTACTTC.

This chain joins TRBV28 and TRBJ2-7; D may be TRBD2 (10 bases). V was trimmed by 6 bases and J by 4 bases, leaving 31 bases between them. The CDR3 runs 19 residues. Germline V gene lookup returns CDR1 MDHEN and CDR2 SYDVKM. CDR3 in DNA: TGTGCCAGCAGCCCGATGGGACAGGGCGCGAGCGGGAGGGGATACGAGCAGTACTTC. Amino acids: CASSPMGQGASGRGYEQYF.

DNA for the CDR3: TGTGCCAGCTGGCCGGGGACAGGACCCAATGAGCAGTTCTTC. Translated: CASWPGTGPNEQFF. This chain joins TRBV5-4 and TRBJ2-1; 8 positions agree with TRBD1. The V segment lost 7 bases and the J segment 6 bases; nucleotides outside the gene matches: 9. The CDR3 is 14 residues long. Germline V gene sequence: CDR1 SGHNT, CDR2 YYREEE (reference sequence). Together with reference TRBV5-4 and TRBJ2-1, the CDR3 gives the full variable domain: ETGVTQSPTHLIKTRGQQVTLRCSSQSGHNTVSWYQQALGQGPQFIFQYYREEENGRGNFPPRFSGLQFPNYSSELNVNALELDDSALYLCASWPGTGPNEQFFGPGTRLTVL.

DNA for the CDR3: TGTGCCAGCAGACCAACGGGACAGGTTAATGAAAAACTGTTTTTT. Protein: CASRPTGQVNEKLFF. V gene TRBV27 combines with J gene TRBJ1-4, with 8 bases aligning to TRBD1. Germline loops: CDR1 MNHEY, CDR2 SMNVEV (reference sequence). This CDR3 region has 15 residues. V lost 6 bases, J lost 4 bases, and 7 bases stayed unmatched.

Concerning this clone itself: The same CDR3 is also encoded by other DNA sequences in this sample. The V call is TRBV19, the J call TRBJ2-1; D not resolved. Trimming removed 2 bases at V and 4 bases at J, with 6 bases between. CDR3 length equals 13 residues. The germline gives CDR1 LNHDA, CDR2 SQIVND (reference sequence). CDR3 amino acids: CASSISKYNEQFF. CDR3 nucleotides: TGTGCCAGTAGTATATCCAAGTACAATGAGCAGTTCTTC.

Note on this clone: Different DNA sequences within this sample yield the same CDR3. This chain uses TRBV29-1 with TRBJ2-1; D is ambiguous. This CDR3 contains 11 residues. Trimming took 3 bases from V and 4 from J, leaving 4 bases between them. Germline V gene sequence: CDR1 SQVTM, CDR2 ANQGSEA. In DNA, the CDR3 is TGCAGCGTTGACATATACAATGAGCAGTTCTTC. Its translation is CSVDIYNEQFF.

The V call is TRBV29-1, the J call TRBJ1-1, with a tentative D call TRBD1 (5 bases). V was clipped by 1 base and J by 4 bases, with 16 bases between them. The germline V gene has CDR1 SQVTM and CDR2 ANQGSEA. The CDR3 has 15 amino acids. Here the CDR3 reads CSVEGGRLVGTEAFF. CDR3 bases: TGCAGCGTTGAAGGGGGCAGGCTGGTCGGCACTGAAGCTTTCTTT.

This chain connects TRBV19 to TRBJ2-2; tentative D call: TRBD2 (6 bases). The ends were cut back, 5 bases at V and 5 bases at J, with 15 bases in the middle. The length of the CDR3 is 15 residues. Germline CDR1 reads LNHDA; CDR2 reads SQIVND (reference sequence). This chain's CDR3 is CASSGRDVGTGELFF. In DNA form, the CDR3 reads TGTGCCAGTAGTGGGCGGGACGTTGGGACCGGGGAGCTGTTTTTT.

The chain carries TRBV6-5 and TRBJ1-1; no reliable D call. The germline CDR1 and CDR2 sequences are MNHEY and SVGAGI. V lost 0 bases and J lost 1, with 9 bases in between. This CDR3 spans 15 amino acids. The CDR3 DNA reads TGTGCCAGCAGTTACTCGGCAGGAACGAACACTGAAGCTTTCTTT. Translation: CASSYSAGTNTEAFF.

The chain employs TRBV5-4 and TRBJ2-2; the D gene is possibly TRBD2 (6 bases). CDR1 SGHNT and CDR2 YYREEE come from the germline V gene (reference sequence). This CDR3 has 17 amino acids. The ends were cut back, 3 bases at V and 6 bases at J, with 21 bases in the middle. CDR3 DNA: TGTGCCAGCAGCTCACCCAACCGGGACGGGGGTCCCGGGGAGCTGTTTTTT. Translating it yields CASSSPNRDGGPGELFF.

In nucleotides, the CDR3 is TGTGCCAGCAGTGAGCTCGGAGGGGGGTCTGAAGCTTTCTTT. The encoded protein is CASSELGGGSEAFF. The chain joins TRBV27 to TRBJ1-1; D is possibly TRBD1 (6 bases). From germline, CDR1 is MNHEY and CDR2 SMNVEV (reference sequence). This CDR3 spans 14 amino acids. V shed 5 bases and J shed 6 bases, with 16 bases lying between them.

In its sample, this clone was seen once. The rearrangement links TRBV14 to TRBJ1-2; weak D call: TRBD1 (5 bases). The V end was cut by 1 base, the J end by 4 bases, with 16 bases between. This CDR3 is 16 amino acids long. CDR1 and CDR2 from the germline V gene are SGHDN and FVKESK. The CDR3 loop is CASSQVIAGTSYGYTF. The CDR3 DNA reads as TGTGCCAGCAGCCAAGTTATTGCAGGGACCTCCTATGGCTACACCTTC.

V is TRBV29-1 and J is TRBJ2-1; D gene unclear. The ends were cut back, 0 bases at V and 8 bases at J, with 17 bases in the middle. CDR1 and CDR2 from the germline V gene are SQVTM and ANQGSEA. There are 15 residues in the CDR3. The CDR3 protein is CSVEDPHWKNDEQFF. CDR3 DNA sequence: TGCAGCGTTGAAGACCCCCACTGGAAGAACGATGAGCAGTTCTTC.